The entry below describes one T cell receptor (beta chain). This CDR3 has 13 residues. The V gene's germline CDR1 is SGHTA and CDR2 FQGTGA. V gave up 0 bases and J gave up 7 bases, with 9 bases separating them. TCRdb ran MiXCR on the RT-PCR reads and lists one entry per CDR3 protein. The data show approximately 720,000 distinct CDR3 sequences, with 12% to 15% seen just once and 3.6% held by the top ten. The chain recombines TRBV7-3 with TRBJ1-1; TRBD1 is a possible D gene (6 bases). This sequence was found in a female donor in good health, serving as a healthy control. The sequenced sample was memory CD4+ T cells from blood. The CDR3 is CASSLTEGGEAFF. In DNA, the CDR3 is TGTGCCAGCAGCTTAACGGAAGGGGGTGAAGCTTTCTTT.